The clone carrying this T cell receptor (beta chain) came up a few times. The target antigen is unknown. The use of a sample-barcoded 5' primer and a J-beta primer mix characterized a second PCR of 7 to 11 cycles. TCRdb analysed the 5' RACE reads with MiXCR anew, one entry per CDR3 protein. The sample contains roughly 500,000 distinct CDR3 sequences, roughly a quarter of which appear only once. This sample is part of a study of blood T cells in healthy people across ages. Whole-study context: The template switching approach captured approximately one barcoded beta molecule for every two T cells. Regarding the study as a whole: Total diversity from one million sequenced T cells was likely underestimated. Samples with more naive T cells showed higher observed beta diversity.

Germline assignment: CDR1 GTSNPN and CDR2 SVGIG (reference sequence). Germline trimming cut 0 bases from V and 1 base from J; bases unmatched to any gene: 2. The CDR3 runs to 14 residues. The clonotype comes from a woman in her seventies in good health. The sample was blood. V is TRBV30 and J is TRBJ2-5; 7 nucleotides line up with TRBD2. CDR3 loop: CAWSVGGIQETQYF. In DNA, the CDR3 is TGTGCCTGGAGTGTGGGAGGGATCCAAGAGACCCAGTACTTC.